The subject of this entry is one T cell receptor (beta chain). The antigen remains unidentified. Other DNA variants within this sample encode the same CDR3. Stem cell-like memory, regulatory, central memory and naive CD4+ cells were sorted via CD45RO/CCR7/CD25/CD127/CD95/CD27. Populations obtained by sorting all exceeded 98% purity. The V end lost 5 bases, the J end lost 1 base, and 4 bases lay between the germline ends. The CDR3 is made up of 12 amino acids. The germline CDR1 and CDR2 sequences are SGHTA and FQGNSA. The data were taken from a study of beta chain features in type 1 diabetes. General observations from the study: cDNA-based sequencing might over-represent cells highly expressing TCR. Type 1 diabetes patients showed a moderate but significant shortening of TCRB CDR3s in all four CD4+ subsets.

As every portion of the isolated RNA was reverse transcribed, the sequencing read expressed TCRB transcripts. Clones were read by immunoSEQ multiplex PCR, and TCRdb kept only the in-frame ones, dropping some. This table holds 600,000 to 700,000 clones, 13% found once. The sample comprised naive CD4+ T cells from blood. This chain joins TRBV7-2 and TRBJ2-3; D gene ambiguous. The clonotype originates from a man between 18 and 29 years old with type 1 diabetes. In DNA, the CDR3 is TGTGCCAGCAGCCGGGGCACAGATACGCAGTATTTT. Protein sequence: CASSRGTDTQYF. Full variable domain (missing parts from reference TRBV7-2 and TRBJ2-3): GAGVSQSPSNKVTEKGKDVELRCDPISGHTALYWYRQSLGQGLEFLIYFQGNSAPDKSGLPSDRFSAERTGGSVSTLTIQRTQQEDSAVYLCASSRGTDTQYFGPGTRLTVL.